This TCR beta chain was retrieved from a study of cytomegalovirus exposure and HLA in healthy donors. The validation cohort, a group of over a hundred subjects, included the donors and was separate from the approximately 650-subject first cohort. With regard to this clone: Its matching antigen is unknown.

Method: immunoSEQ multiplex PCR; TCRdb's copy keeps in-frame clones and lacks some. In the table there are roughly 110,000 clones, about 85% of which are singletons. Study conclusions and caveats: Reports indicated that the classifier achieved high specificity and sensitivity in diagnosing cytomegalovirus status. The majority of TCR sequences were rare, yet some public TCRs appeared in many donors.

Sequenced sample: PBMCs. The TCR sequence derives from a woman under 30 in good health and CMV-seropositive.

The CDR3 region has the DNA TGTGCCAGCAGCCGGCAGGGTTCAACTAATGAAAAACTGTTTTTT. Protein sequence: CASSRQGSTNEKLFF. The J gene is TRBJ1-4, the V gene TRBV4-2; D might be TRBD1 (5 bases). Germline loops: CDR1 LGHNA, CDR2 YNFKEQ. CDR3 size: 15 residues. Trimming removed 4 bases at V and 0 bases at J, with 9 bases between.